This passage covers 5 T cell receptor beta chains from one sample sequenced in a study of cytomegalovirus exposure and HLA in healthy donors. The PCR was carried out with 60 Vbeta primers and 13 Jbeta primers. Assay used: immunoSEQ multiplex PCR; TCRdb lists only in-frame clones, some missing. The profile shows 150,000 to 200,000 clones, about four fifths of them singletons. The sequencing input was PBMCs. All receptors come from a boy aged 2-9 years in good health and CMV-seronegative.

The J gene is TRBJ2-1, the V gene TRBV18; 7 bases agree with TRBD2. Unmatched junction bases numbered 8, after V lost 0 bases and J lost 3 bases. Germline V gives CDR1 KGHSH, CDR2 LQKENI. The CDR3 covers 17 residues. In DNA form, the CDR3 reads TGTGCCAGCTCACCACCCGGAACGGGGGGACTCTACAATGAGCAGTTCTTC. Its protein is CASSPPGTGGLYNEQFF.

The V and J genes are TRBV7-9 and TRBJ1-5; D possibly corresponds to TRBD1 (6 bases). Trimming removed 6 bases from V and 4 bases from J, with 13 bases in between. The V gene's germline CDR1 is SEHNR and CDR2 FQNEAQ (reference sequence). The CDR3 is 14 amino acids. The CDR3 spells CASSYAGANQPQHF. CDR3 DNA sequence: TGTGCCAGCAGTTACGCGGGGGCGAATCAGCCCCAGCATTTT.

The CDR3 nucleotides are TGTGCCAGCAGTGAATCAGGTAGAGAGACCCAGTACTTC. It codes for CASSESGRETQYF. This chain joins TRBV25-1 and TRBJ2-5, with unresolved D. Trimming pared 1 base from V and 4 bases from J, leaving 7 bases between. Germline CDR1 reads MGHDK; CDR2 reads SYGVNS. The CDR3 sequence is 13 residues long.

The chain joins TRBV5-6 to TRBJ2-5, with TRBD2 identical over 7 bases. This CDR3 is built from 18 residues. Per the germline V gene, CDR1 is SGHDT and CDR2 is YYEEEE. V was clipped by 1 base and J by 0 bases; unmatched bases: 12. The CDR3 reads CASSLYLLRGVYQETQYF. The CDR3 region has the DNA TGTGCCAGCAGCTTGTATTTGTTACGGGGGGTCTACCAAGAGACCCAGTACTTC.

J is TRBJ2-5 and V is TRBV2; 8 bases are shared with TRBD2. In germline, CDR1 is SNHLY, CDR2 FYNNEI. V was pared by 0 bases and J by 3 bases, with 6 bases of the junction left unmatched. The CDR3 contains 16 residues. The CDR3: CASSEARGTRKETQYF. CDR3 in DNA: TGTGCCAGCAGTGAAGCGCGAGGGACTAGAAAAGAGACCCAGTACTTC.